Presented here are 11 T cell receptor beta chains from one specimen sequenced in a study of T-cell memory formation after mild COVID-19. TCRdb re-called the 5' RACE reads with MiXCR, one entry per CDR3 protein. The sample consists of some 310,000 distinct CDR3 sequences, around a fifth of them appearing once. Sequencing used PBMCs or a T cell subset sorted from them (not recorded which). The source of these receptors is a man between 18 and 29 years old who had mild COVID-19 (a few samples of this study predate the infection). Cell type and time point are not known.

This chain uses TRBV6-1 with TRBJ1-5, with D unclear. With 4 bases removed from V and 0 bases from J, the gap between germline ends came to 10 bases. CDR1 is MNHNS, CDR2 SASEGT, per germline. This CDR3 is 15 amino acids long. The CDR3 nucleotides are TGTGCCAGCAGTGGTTCCAGTTATAGCAATCAGCCCCAGCATTTT. This gives the protein CASSGSSYSNQPQHF.

DNA of the CDR3: TGCGCCAGCAGTCCCCGTAACGGAGACTACGAGCAGTACTTC. Translated, it gives CASSPRNGDYEQYF. V usage is TRBV4-1 and J usage is TRBJ2-7; D is uncertain. There are 14 residues in the CDR3. The germline V gene encodes CDR1 MGHRA and CDR2 YSYEKL. V lost 6 bases, J lost 3 bases, and 15 bases lay in between.

In its sample, this clonotype was seen many times. The rearrangement links TRBV11-2 to TRBJ1-2; D gene uncertain. Trimming took off 0 bases at V and 8 bases at J, with 13 bases between the two ends. The germline V gene has CDR1 SGHAT and CDR2 FQNNGV. The CDR3 totals 14 residues. CDR3: CASSLDQAGYGYTF. The CDR3 DNA reads TGTGCCAGCAGCTTAGATCAAGCTGGGTACGGCTACACCTTC. Complete variable domain (other parts from reference TRBV11-2 and TRBJ1-2): EAGVAQSPRYKIIEKRQSVAFWCNPISGHATLYWYQQILGQGPKLLIQFQNNGVVDDSQLPKDRFSAERLKGVDSTLKIQPAKLEDSAVYLCASSLDQAGYGYTFGSGTRLTVV.

V is TRBV7-9 and J is TRBJ1-2; a weak D match, TRBD1 (6 bases). The V gene's germline CDR1 is SEHNR and CDR2 FQNEAQ (reference sequence). The CDR3 extends over 15 amino acids. V was cut by 1 base and J by 3 bases, with 12 bases left in between. The DNA of the CDR3 is TGTGCCAGCAGCTTAGGGACAGTTCAACACTATGGCTACACCTTC. Amino acid sequence: CASSLGTVQHYGYTF.

The chain has TRBV5-1 and TRBJ2-3; D not resolved. The V and J ends lost 4 bases and 1 base respectively, with 13 bases between them. Germline assignment: CDR1 SGHRS and CDR2 YFSETQ. The CDR3 sequence is 15 residues long. Written as DNA, the CDR3 is TGCGCCAGCAGCCCCCCAGCAAGAGGCACAGATACGCAGTATTTT. Translating it yields CASSPPARGTDTQYF.

This clonotype occurred a few times. The rearrangement links TRBV9 to TRBJ2-2; a possible D gene is TRBD1 (6 bases). Trimming shortened V by 3 bases and J by 6 bases, and 12 bases separated the two germline ends. Germline CDR1 is SGDLS and CDR2 is YYNGEE. This CDR3 is 14 amino acids long. The CDR3 coding sequence is TGTGCCAGCAGCGGGCAGGGGTATGCCGGGGAGCTGTTTTTT. Its translation is CASSGQGYAGELFF. Full variable domain (missing parts from reference TRBV9 and TRBJ2-2): DSGVTQTPKHLITATGQRVTLRCSPRSGDLSVYWYQQSLDQGLQFLIQYYNGEERAKGNILERFSAQQFPDLHSELNLSSLELGDSALYFCASSGQGYAGELFFGEGSRLTVL.

CDR3 sequence (DNA): TGTGCCAGCAGCAAAGTAGGGCTAGCGGTCTCCTACGAGCAGTACGTC. It translates to CASSKVGLAVSYEQYV. The J gene is TRBJ2-7, the V gene TRBV21-1; the table's TRBD2 call for D was not verified on the DNA. TRBV21-1 is deemed a pseudogene. This CDR3 has 16 amino acids.

This clonotype was observed a few times. The V call is TRBV7-8, the J call TRBJ2-5; 9 nucleotides agree with TRBD1. Germline V lookup: CDR1 SGHVS, CDR2 FQNEAQ. V lost 5 bases, J lost 5 bases, and 9 bases stayed unmatched. This CDR3 is built from 15 residues. CDR3 DNA sequence: TGTGCCAGCAGCATCGGGACAGGGTTTGGCGAGACCCAGTACTTC. Translating it yields CASSIGTGFGETQYF.

This clonotype was seen a handful of times. This chain uses TRBV7-3 with TRBJ2-1; 8 bases fit TRBD1. The CDR3 covers 15 residues. The germline V gene has CDR1 SGHTA and CDR2 FQGTGA. V lost 4 bases to trimming and J lost 7 bases; unmatched junction nucleotides: 9. Written as DNA, the CDR3 is TGTGCCAGCAGCTCCGGACAGGGATTCGTGAATGAGCAGTTCTTC. Its translation is CASSSGQGFVNEQFF. Full variable domain (remainder filled in from reference TRBV7-3 and TRBJ2-1): GAGVSQTPSNKVTEKGKYVELRCDPISGHTALYWYRQSLGQGPEFLIYFQGTGAADDSGLPNDRFFAVRPEGSVSTLKIQRTERGDSAVYLCASSSGQGFVNEQFFGPGTRLTVL.

This chain joins TRBV7-9 and TRBJ2-1, with 14 bases aligning to TRBD2. Unmatched junction bases numbered 9, after V lost 6 bases and J lost 2 bases. The CDR3 runs 18 residues. From germline, CDR1 is SEHNR and CDR2 FQNEAQ (reference sequence). The CDR3 loop reads CASRAGTSGRSAYNEQFF. The CDR3 nucleotides are TGTGCCAGCAGGGCCGGGACTAGCGGGAGATCCGCCTACAATGAGCAGTTCTTC.

Only a few counts were recorded for this clonotype. This chain links TRBV4-1 with TRBJ2-1; D may be TRBD1 or TRBD2 (5 bases each). The CDR3 runs to 12 residues. The germline V gene has CDR1 MGHRA and CDR2 YSYEKL. Trimming removed 4 bases from V and 8 bases from J, with 9 bases in between. CDR3 in amino acids: CASSRGFDEQFF. CDR3 DNA sequence: TGCGCCAGCAGCCGGGGGTTTGATGAGCAGTTCTTC.